The 23 T cell receptor beta chains in this list originate from one sample, sequenced in a study of blood T cell repertoires in COVID-19. Using immunoSEQ multiplex PCR, the repertoire was profiled, and TCRdb retains in-frame clones only, with some absent. The table shows around 180,000 clones, with over 75% occurring only once. Sequencing used peripheral blood. The receptors originated from a human donor with active or convalescent COVID-19. The donor label of this sample is uncertain.

The sample holds one count of this clone. The genes are TRBV13 and TRBJ1-2; D possibly corresponds to TRBD1 (5 bases). This CDR3 comprises 14 residues. Trimming pared 7 bases from V and 4 bases from J, leaving 16 bases between. Germline V gene lookup returns CDR1 PRHDT and CDR2 FYEKMQ (reference sequence). As DNA, the CDR3 is TGTGCCAGCACCTTGGAGGGACTTACCTATGGCTACACCTTC. As protein: CASTLEGLTYGYTF. Full variable domain (missing parts from reference TRBV13 and TRBJ1-2): AAGVIQSPRHLIKEKRETATLKCYPIPRHDTVYWYQQGPGQDPQFLISFYEKMQSDKGSIPDRFSAQQFSDYHSELNMSSLELGDSALYFCASTLEGLTYGYTFGSGTRLTVV.

The chain couples TRBV5-1 to TRBJ2-1; 10 bases agree with TRBD1. J gave up 5 bases and V 1 base, and 3 bases lay outside the gene matches. This CDR3 spans 15 amino acids. Germline CDR1 is SGHRS and CDR2 is YFSETQ. The CDR3 DNA reads TGCGCCAGCAGCTTGTTTGGACAGGGGGACAATGAGCAGTTCTTC. The encoded protein is CASSLFGQGDNEQFF.

The genes are TRBV7-2 and TRBJ2-5, with 10 nucleotides matching TRBD2. The CDR3 sequence is 16 residues long. Germline-derived CDR1 and CDR2 are SGHTA and FQGNSA. Trimming at V came to 3 bases and at J to 4 bases, leaving 8 bases not matched to a gene. The CDR3 sequence: CASSLNLAGDGETQYF. As DNA, the CDR3 is TGTGCCAGCAGCTTGAACCTAGCGGGAGATGGAGAGACCCAGTACTTC. The full variable domain, with the rest looked up from reference TRBV7-2 and TRBJ2-5, is GAGVSQSPSNKVTEKGKDVELRCDPISGHTALYWYRQSLGQGLEFLIYFQGNSAPDKSGLPSDRFSAERTGGSVSTLTIQRTQQEDSAVYLCASSLNLAGDGETQYFGPGTRLLVL.

This chain uses TRBV30 with TRBJ1-2; the D gene is possibly TRBD1 (5 bases). The CDR3 covers 13 residues. Trimming took off 6 bases at V and 0 bases at J, with 11 bases between the two ends. From germline, CDR1 is GTSNPN and CDR2 SVGIG (reference sequence). The CDR3 DNA follows: TGTGCCTGCCCGACAGCGCCTAACTATGGCTACACCTTC. Encoded protein: CACPTAPNYGYTF.

The V call is TRBV19, the J call TRBJ1-2; weak D call: TRBD1 (6 bases). V was pared by 5 bases and J by 2 bases, with 12 bases between. Germline V gene lookup returns CDR1 LNHDA and CDR2 SQIVND (reference sequence). This CDR3 spans 14 amino acids. The DNA of the CDR3 is TGTGCCAGTAGTCAGACAGGATCCAACTATGGCTACACCTTC. This sequence encodes CASSQTGSNYGYTF.

The V and J genes are TRBV27 and TRBJ2-5; possibly TRBD2 for D (5 bases). V dropped 8 bases and J dropped 5 bases, with 18 bases sitting between them. There are 14 residues in the CDR3. Germline lookup yields CDR1 MNHEY and CDR2 SMNVEV (reference sequence). CDR3 sequence: CASGRGSPWETQYF. The CDR3 DNA sequence: TGTGCCAGCGGCAGAGGGTCTCCGTGGGAGACCCAGTACTTC.

The chain joins TRBV11-3 to TRBJ1-3; D gene ambiguous. CDR1 and CDR2 from the germline V gene are SGHNT and YENEEA. Trimming left V 4 bases short and J 0 bases short, with 19 bases between. This CDR3 is built from 18 residues. The CDR3 sequence: CASSWSGAGSYSGNTIYF. The CDR3 nucleotides read TGTGCCAGCAGCTGGTCCGGAGCTGGCTCCTACTCTGGAAACACCATATATTTT.

The chain couples TRBV12-3 or TRBV12-4 to TRBJ2-7; 7 bases agree with TRBD1. V lost 7 bases and J lost 6; bases outside the gene matches: 6. The CDR3 length is 12 residues. The CDR3 here is CASTDRYGEQYF. For the CDR3, the DNA is TGTGCCAGCACGGACAGGTACGGCGAGCAGTACTTC.

The chain has TRBV12-3 or TRBV12-4 and TRBJ2-7, with unresolved D. The germline V and J ends were trimmed by 6 bases and 4 bases, with 7 bases remaining between them. The CDR3 sequence is 11 residues long. The CDR3 here is CASSPGYEQYF. The CDR3 DNA is TGTGCCAGCAGCCCCGGGTACGAGCAGTACTTC.

Only one count was recorded for this clone. This chain joins TRBV10-1 and TRBJ2-7; tentative D call: TRBD1 (6 bases). Germline V lookup: CDR1 WNHNN, CDR2 SYGVQD (reference sequence). CDR3 length equals 13 residues. Between the trimmed V and J ends, which lost 6 bases and 1 base, there was a span of 10 bases. CDR3 nucleotides: TGCGCCAGCAGCGCAGGGGTTTCCTACGAGCAGTACTTC. This encodes CASSAGVSYEQYF.

DNA for the CDR3: TGTGCCAGCTCCCCAGGGGGCCTCACGGGGGAGCTGTTTTTT. It specifies CASSPGGLTGELFF. The chain couples TRBV28 to TRBJ2-2; 8 nucleotides align to TRBD1. The germline gives CDR1 MDHEN, CDR2 SYDVKM. Trimming removed 8 bases from V and 8 bases from J; junction bases left unmatched: 10. There are 14 residues in the CDR3.

V and J are TRBV3-1 (or the pseudogene TRBV3-2) and TRBJ2-1; 7 bases line up with TRBD2. The CDR3 loop spans 11 amino acids. From germline, CDR1 is LGHDT and CDR2 YNNKEL (reference sequence). The trim removed 1 base at V and 14 bases at J, leaving 2 bases unmatched. The CDR3 DNA is TGTGCCAGCAGCCAAGGGGAGGGTAAGTTCTTC. This codes for CASSQGEGKFF.

V is TRBV6-5 and J is TRBJ1-2, with D hard to call. Germline CDR1 and CDR2: MNHEY and SVGAGI. Trimming pared 7 bases from V and 0 bases from J, leaving 15 bases between. CDR3 length equals 15 residues. The CDR3 loop reads CASIGINRANYGYTF. CDR3 in DNA: TGTGCCAGCATCGGGATTAACCGAGCTAACTATGGCTACACCTTC.

The chain links TRBV19 to TRBJ1-1; 8 bases map to TRBD1. This CDR3 region has 13 residues. From germline, CDR1 is LNHDA and CDR2 SQIVND (reference sequence). With 5 bases clipped from V and 6 bases from J, the junction kept 5 bases outside the gene matches. CDR3 DNA: TGTGCCAGTAGTGTCACAGGGGGGGCTGAAGCTTTCTTT. The encoded protein is CASSVTGGAEAFF.

This clone was detected once. This chain connects TRBV19 to TRBJ2-2, with 8 bases aligning to TRBD1. Germline V gene data show CDR1 as LNHDA and CDR2 as SQIVND (reference sequence). After removal of 1 base from V and 2 bases from J, the junction contained 6 bases not matched to a gene. The CDR3 spans 17 residues. CDR3 sequence reads: CASSIGLGQVNTGELFF. The CDR3 DNA is TGTGCCAGTAGTATAGGTCTGGGACAGGTAAACACCGGGGAGCTGTTTTTT.

The chain uses TRBV6-1 and TRBJ2-1, with TRBD2 matching over 11 bases. CDR3 length equals 16 residues. Trimming took 2 bases from V and 4 from J; bases not matched to a gene: 4. Germline V lookup: CDR1 MNHNS, CDR2 SASEGT. CDR3 sequence (DNA): TGTGCCAGCAGTGAACCGGGACTAGCGGATTACAATGAGCAGTTCTTC. Translated: CASSEPGLADYNEQFF.

This chain connects TRBV5-4 to TRBJ2-7; maybe TRBD2 (6 bases). The CDR3 covers 14 residues. Germline-derived CDR1 and CDR2 are SGHNT and YYREEE (reference sequence). The V and J ends lost 2 bases and 2 bases respectively, with 11 bases between them. The chain's CDR3 is CASSLGGSPYEQYF. In DNA, the CDR3 is TGTGCCAGCAGCTTAGGAGGGTCTCCCTACGAGCAGTACTTC.

The chain is built from TRBV5-3 and TRBJ2-7, with TRBD2 matching over 8 bases. TRBV5-3 is an ORF for which the function is uncertain. CDR3 length equals 18 residues. The ends lost 0 bases at V and 0 bases at J; junction bases unmatched: 11. The CDR3 coding sequence is TGTGCCAGAAGCTTGGTGTATCCCGCTAGCGGGTACTCCTACGAGCAGTACTTC. This sequence encodes CARSLVYPASGYSYEQYF.

The rearrangement joins TRBV19 to TRBJ2-7, with 9 bases lining up with TRBD2. The germline gives CDR1 LNHDA, CDR2 SQIVND (reference sequence). This CDR3 has 15 amino acids. V shed 2 bases and J 4 bases; nucleotides not matched to a gene: 6. CDR3 sequence: CASSISRLAVYEQYF. For the CDR3, the DNA is TGTGCCAGTAGTATATCGCGACTAGCGGTATACGAGCAGTACTTC.

CDR3 region: CASRITLQAGVYNEQFF. The CDR3, as DNA: TGTGCCAGCAGGATTACTCTACAAGCGGGAGTCTATAATGAGCAGTTCTTC. V usage is TRBV5-4 and J usage is TRBJ2-1, with TRBD2 identical over 8 bases. CDR1 and CDR2 (germline): SGHNT, YYREEE (reference sequence). V dropped 5 bases and J dropped 7; count of bases not matched to a gene: 17. There are 17 residues in the CDR3.

In this sample, this clone turned up many times. The chain joins TRBV6-5 to TRBJ1-5, with a possible D match to TRBD1 (6 bases). The CDR3 covers 14 residues. Germline values: CDR1 MNHEY, CDR2 SVGAGI. Trimming removed 6 bases at V and 1 base at J, with 10 bases between. CDR3 protein: CASRSDRSNQPQHF. CDR3 in DNA: TGTGCCAGCAGATCCGACAGGAGCAATCAGCCCCAGCATTTT.

The V and J genes are TRBV24-1 and TRBJ1-1; D not resolved. Trimming stripped 9 bases from V and 4 bases from J, with 20 bases between. CDR1 KGHDR and CDR2 SFDVKD come from the germline V gene. This CDR3 is 15 amino acids long. CDR3 in amino acids: CATLAGGRVSTEAFF. The CDR3 DNA sequence: TGTGCCACCCTTGCAGGAGGGCGCGTAAGCACTGAAGCTTTCTTT.

The V and J genes are TRBV2 and TRBJ2-2, with a weak D call TRBD1 (6 bases). Trimming removed 5 bases at V and 6 bases at J, with 10 bases between. The CDR3 sequence is 13 residues long. From germline, CDR1 is SNHLY and CDR2 FYNNEI. The CDR3 DNA follows: TGTGCCAGCAGTTCACAGGGCCCCGGGGAGCTGTTTTTT. Translating it yields CASSSQGPGELFF.